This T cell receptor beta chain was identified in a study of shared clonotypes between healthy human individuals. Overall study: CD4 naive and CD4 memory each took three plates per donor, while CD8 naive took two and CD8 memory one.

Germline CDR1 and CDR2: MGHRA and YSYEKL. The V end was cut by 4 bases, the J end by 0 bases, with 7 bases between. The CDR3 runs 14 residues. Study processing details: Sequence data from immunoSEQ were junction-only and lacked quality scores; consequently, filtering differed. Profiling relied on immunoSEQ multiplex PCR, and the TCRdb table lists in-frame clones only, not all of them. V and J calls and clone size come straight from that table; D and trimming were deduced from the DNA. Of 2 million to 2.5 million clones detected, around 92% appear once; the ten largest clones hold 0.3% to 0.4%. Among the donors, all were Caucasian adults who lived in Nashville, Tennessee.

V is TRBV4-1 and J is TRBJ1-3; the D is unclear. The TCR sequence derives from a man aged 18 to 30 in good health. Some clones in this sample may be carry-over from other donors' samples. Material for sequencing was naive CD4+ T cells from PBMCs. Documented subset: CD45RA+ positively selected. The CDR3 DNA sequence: TGCGCCAGCAGCCGGACTGGCTCTGGAAACACCATATATTTT. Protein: CASSRTGSGNTIYF.